This entry lists 19 T cell receptor beta chains sequenced from one sample in a study of chemoradiotherapy in HPV16-positive cancers. TCRdb's table, derived via immunoSEQ multiplex PCR, lists solely in-frame clones and lacks some. Altogether around 24,000 clones are present, roughly 87% being singletons, with the ten largest covering 4.5%. This sample comprised blood, obtained from a patient who underwent chemoradiotherapy. Receptors originate from a human donor with HPV-associated anogenital cancer.

The DNA for the CDR3 is TGCGCCAGCAGCCAAGATCGGCAGAACTATGGCTACACCTTC. Its translation: CASSQDRQNYGYTF. V gene TRBV4-1 combines with J gene TRBJ1-2; no clear D gene. The CDR3 runs 14 residues. CDR1 MGHRA and CDR2 YSYEKL come from the germline V gene. Deletions cut 0 bases from V and 2 bases from J, with 7 bases between.

This clone was detected once. The rearrangement uses TRBV6-6 and TRBJ1-2, with D possibly being TRBD1 (6 bases). Germline V lookup: CDR1 MNHNY, CDR2 SVGAGI (reference sequence). The CDR3 is made up of 14 amino acids. V was cut by 6 bases and J by 2 bases, with 13 bases left in between. CDR3 coding DNA: TGTGCCAGCAGGCTCACAGGGACCAACTATGGCTACACCTTC. This translates into CASRLTGTNYGYTF.

The chain is built from TRBV30 and TRBJ1-2; a weak D match, TRBD1 (6 bases). From germline, CDR1 is GTSNPN and CDR2 SVGIG (reference sequence). Trimming cost V 2 bases and J 3 bases, with 10 bases left between them. This CDR3 is built from 13 residues. The CDR3, as DNA: TGTGCCTGGAGTCCCAGGGGCGACTATGGCTACACCTTC. Translated: CAWSPRGDYGYTF.

The chain couples TRBV7-2 to TRBJ2-3; 7 nucleotides align to TRBD2. Germline CDR1 and CDR2: SGHTA and FQGNSA. V was pared by 4 bases and J by 4 bases, with 8 bases of the junction left unmatched. The CDR3 contains 15 residues. The CDR3 coding sequence is TGTGCCAGCAGCTCTGGCGGGAGCGGGGCAGATACGCAGTATTTT. Its protein product is CASSSGGSGADTQYF.

The chain couples TRBV5-5 to TRBJ2-3; the D is unclear. The CDR3 runs to 12 residues. The germline gives CDR1 SGHKS, CDR2 YYEKEE (reference sequence). Trimming left V 4 bases short and J 3 bases short, with 6 bases between. CDR3 loop: CASSRLTDTQYF. As DNA, the CDR3 is TGTGCCAGCAGCAGATTGACAGATACGCAGTATTTT.

About this clone itself: Other DNA sequences in this sample translate to the same CDR3. This rearrangement joins TRBV4-3 to TRBJ1-3; the D gene is possibly TRBD1 (5 bases). This CDR3 region has 14 residues. The V gene lost 4 bases and the J gene lost 1 base, with 8 bases spanning the gap. Per the germline V gene, CDR1 is LGHNA and CDR2 is YSLEER. The CDR3 loop is CASSRGGSGNTIYF. For the CDR3, the DNA is TGCGCCAGCAGCCGGGGGGGTTCTGGAAACACCATATATTTT.

The chain employs TRBV4-3 and TRBJ2-7; 8 nucleotides match TRBD2. V was clipped by 1 base and J by 2 bases; unmatched bases: 7. This CDR3 region has 16 residues. The germline gives CDR1 LGHNA, CDR2 YSLEER. The CDR3 region has the DNA TGCGCCAGCAGCCAAGGAAGCGGGAGTTTTACCTACGAGCAGTACTTC. Residues: CASSQGSGSFTYEQYF.

This sequence joins TRBV21-1 and TRBJ1-2; the table assigns TRBD1, which was not confirmed against the DNA. TRBV21-1 is a pseudogene segment. The CDR3 runs to 14 residues. In DNA, the CDR3 is TGTGCCAGCAGCAATTGGCAGGTCATGTTTGGCTACACCTTC. This codes for CASSNWQVMFGYTF.

The count of this clone is one. The chain carries TRBV14 and TRBJ1-2; the D gene is possibly TRBD1 (5 bases). CDR1 and CDR2 from the germline V gene are SGHDN and FVKESK. V dropped 0 bases and J dropped 4 bases, with 18 bases sitting between them. The CDR3 has 17 residues. CDR3 bases: TGTGCCAGCAGCCAAGAGATCGGGGCCAATCTCGGCTATGGCTACACCTTC. It encodes CASSQEIGANLGYGYTF.

This chain joins TRBV5-1 and TRBJ1-2; D is undetermined. The CDR3 runs 14 residues. The germline V and J ends were trimmed by 1 base and 4 bases, with 11 bases remaining between them. Germline V lookup: CDR1 SGHRS, CDR2 YFSETQ. The CDR3 bases are TGCGCCAGCAGCTTGAGGTTAGGCAGCTATGGCTACACCTTC. Translation: CASSLRLGSYGYTF. The entire variable domain, with the rest obtained from reference TRBV5-1 and TRBJ1-2, is as follows: KAGVTQTPRYLIKTRGQQVTLSCSPISGHRSVSWYQQTPGQGLQFLFEYFSETQRNKGNFPGRFSGRQFSNSRSEMNVSTLELGDSALYLCASSLRLGSYGYTFGSGTRLTVV.

The rearrangement links TRBV9 to TRBJ1-1, with TRBD1 matching 8 bases. CDR3 length equals 14 residues. Unmatched junction bases numbered 6, after V lost 4 bases and J lost 4 bases. Germline V gene sequence: CDR1 SGDLS, CDR2 YYNGEE. The CDR3 nucleotides read TGTGCCAGCAGCCCGAGGACAGGGAGCACTGAAGCTTTCTTT. Residues: CASSPRTGSTEAFF.

A single count supports this clone. The chain carries TRBV10-3 and TRBJ1-5; the D is unclear. Per the germline V gene, CDR1 is ENHRY and CDR2 is SYGVKD. V was clipped by 4 bases and J by 4 bases, with 11 bases between them. This CDR3 is 14 amino acids long. The CDR3 here is CAISASTRNQPQHF. The CDR3 coding sequence is TGTGCCATCAGTGCAAGTACCCGGAATCAGCCCCAGCATTTT.

This clone was seen only a few times. The chain links TRBV5-1 to TRBJ2-2, with TRBD2 matching 7 bases. This CDR3 comprises 16 residues. V lost 0 bases, J lost 1 base, and 3 bases stayed unmatched. The germline gives CDR1 SGHRS, CDR2 YFSETQ. The CDR3 DNA is TGCGCCAGCAGCTTGGTACCTAGCGGGAACACCGGGGAGCTGTTTTTT. It encodes CASSLVPSGNTGELFF.

By sample share, this clone is medium-sized. The chain has TRBV6-5 and TRBJ2-2, with a weak D call TRBD2 (6 bases). Germline-derived CDR1 and CDR2 are MNHEY and SVGAGI. The CDR3 consists of 14 residues. V lost 8 bases and J 5 bases, leaving 15 bases between the germline ends. CDR3 protein: CASRAGSETGELFF. CDR3 coding DNA: TGTGCCAGCCGGGCGGGGTCGGAGACCGGGGAGCTGTTTTTT.

Only one count was recorded for this clone. This chain connects TRBV13 to TRBJ1-1, with TRBD1 matching over 7 bases. After removal of 4 bases from V and 3 bases from J, the junction contained 11 bases not matched to a gene. The germline CDR1 and CDR2 sequences are PRHDT and FYEKMQ (reference sequence). The CDR3 consists of 16 residues. CDR3 in amino acids: CASSSIQGILYTEAFF. The CDR3 DNA is TGTGCCAGCAGCTCAATACAGGGGATTCTTTACACTGAAGCTTTCTTT.

The chain combines TRBV6-5 with TRBJ2-7; 7 bases line up with TRBD1. Losses at the gene ends were 6 bases for V and 1 base for J; bases not matched to a gene: 6. Per germline, CDR1 MNHEY and CDR2 SVGAGI. This CDR3 contains 14 residues. The CDR3 DNA reads TGTGCCAGCAGCTCAGACAGGGTGTCCTACGAGCAGTACTTC. Amino acid sequence: CASSSDRVSYEQYF.

This rearrangement joins TRBV30 to TRBJ1-5, with 11 bases matching TRBD1. The CDR3 is 17 residues long. Germline CDR1 GTSNPN, CDR2 SVGIG (reference sequence). Trimming removed 0 bases from V and 11 bases from J; junction bases left unmatched: 15. CDR3: CAWSVHPNRDRGRSQHF. In nucleotides, the CDR3 is TGTGCCTGGAGTGTACATCCGAACCGGGACAGGGGGAGGTCCCAGCATTTT.

The chain links TRBV11-1 to TRBJ2-7; the D gene is possibly TRBD1 (6 bases). V was cut by 0 bases and J by 3 bases, with 12 bases left in between. This CDR3 is built from 15 residues. Germline-derived CDR1 and CDR2 are SGHAT and FQDESV (reference sequence). The CDR3 DNA is TGTGCCAGCAGCTTAGCCCCAGCAGGGGACTACGAGCAGTACTTC. Encoded protein: CASSLAPAGDYEQYF.

J is TRBJ2-1 and V is TRBV7-9, with 8 bases identical to TRBD1. The germline V gene has CDR1 SEHNR and CDR2 FQNEAQ (reference sequence). There are 14 residues in the CDR3. Trimming cost V 5 bases and J 6 bases; bases outside gene matches: 6. Written as DNA, the CDR3 is TGTGCCAGCAGCGCAACCGGGACAGGCAATGAGCAGTTCTTC. Amino acids: CASSATGTGNEQFF.